One and the same sample provided the 9 T cell receptor beta chains below, sequenced in a study of technical replicates of blood from a handful of donors. Assay used: immunoSEQ multiplex PCR; TCRdb lists only in-frame clones, some missing. Of 70,000 to 75,000 clones listed, around 95% were seen once; the top ten hold about 0.27%. The sample comprised T cells isolated from PBMCs. These receptors originate from a human donor in good health.

The rearrangement uses TRBV30 and TRBJ1-2; 8 nucleotides match TRBD1. Germline loops: CDR1 GTSNPN, CDR2 SVGIG (reference sequence). The ends lost 4 bases at V and 6 bases at J; junction bases unmatched: 13. The CDR3 sequence is 15 residues long. In DNA form, the CDR3 reads TGTGCCTGGACTATCACGGGACAGGAGGCAGATGGCTACACCTTC. Protein sequence: CAWTITGQEADGYTF.

This clone was counted a single time. The V gene is TRBV6-5, the J gene TRBJ2-1; D is unresolved. Per the germline V gene, CDR1 is MNHEY and CDR2 is SVGAGI. With 0 bases removed from V and 7 bases from J, the gap between germline ends came to 10 bases. The CDR3 is 14 residues long. The CDR3 bases are TGTGCCAGCAGTTACTCGAGCAGGATAAATGAGCAGTTCTTC. This gives the protein CASSYSSRINEQFF.

This chain uses TRBV9 with TRBJ2-1; 7 positions match TRBD1. Germline-derived CDR1 and CDR2 are SGDLS and YYNGEE. The CDR3 totals 15 residues. The V gene end was trimmed by 0 bases and the J gene end by 4 bases; junction bases not matched to a gene: 4. As DNA, the CDR3 is TGTGCCAGCAGCGTAGAAGGGGGCTCTTACAATGAGCAGTTCTTC. It specifies CASSVEGGSYNEQFF.

J is TRBJ2-3 and V is TRBV4-1; 10 bases align to TRBD2. Germline assignment: CDR1 MGHRA and CDR2 YSYEKL. V dropped 4 bases and J dropped 2; count of bases not matched to a gene: 9. This CDR3 is 17 amino acids long. CDR3 protein: CASSRDLTSGVTDTQYF. In DNA form, the CDR3 reads TGCGCCAGCAGCCGAGACCTCACTAGCGGGGTCACAGATACGCAGTATTTT.

This clone came up once. The V call is TRBV19, the J call TRBJ2-7; 9 nucleotides match TRBD2. V shed 5 bases, J shed 5 bases, and the junction held 4 bases outside the gene matches. The CDR3 has 13 residues. The germline gives CDR1 LNHDA, CDR2 SQIVND (reference sequence). The CDR3 sequence: CASSGVAGDEQYF. The DNA of the CDR3 is TGTGCCAGTAGTGGTGTAGCGGGAGACGAGCAGTACTTC.

Here the CDR3 reads CASSPRYSDTQYF. Here the CDR3 DNA reads TGTGCCAGCAGCCCCAGGTATTCGGATACGCAGTATTTT. This rearrangement joins TRBV7-9 to TRBJ2-3; D call uncertain. CDR3 size: 13 residues. Trimming took off 5 bases at V and 6 bases at J, with 12 bases between the two ends. Germline V gene sequence: CDR1 SEHNR, CDR2 FQNEAQ (reference sequence).

The gene calls are TRBV7-2 and TRBJ1-3, with unresolved D. The CDR3 has 16 amino acids. Germline V gene data show CDR1 as SGHTA and CDR2 as FQGNSA. V was pared by 5 bases and J by 0 bases, with 14 bases between. CDR3 amino acids: CASSLMGVSSGNTIYF. The DNA for the CDR3 is TGTGCCAGCAGCCTCATGGGCGTGAGCTCTGGAAACACCATATATTTT.

The genes are TRBV6-4 and TRBJ2-1; a weak D match, TRBD2 (5 bases). Trimming left V 2 bases short and J 7 bases short, with 18 bases between. This CDR3 has 16 residues. Per germline, CDR1 MRHNA and CDR2 SNTAGT. CDR3 protein: CASSDTRARLENEQFF. The CDR3 DNA follows: TGTGCCAGCAGTGACACGCGGGCTAGACTCGAGAATGAGCAGTTCTTC.

In its sample, this clone was seen once. The chain employs TRBV5-6 and TRBJ2-7, with 10 bases that match TRBD2. Germline lookup yields CDR1 SGHDT and CDR2 YYEEEE. This CDR3 has 14 amino acids. Trimming took 4 bases from V and 3 from J; bases not matched to a gene: 4. The DNA for the CDR3 is TGTGCCAGCAGCCCCGGGACTAGCGTCTACGAGCAGTACTTC. Translated: CASSPGTSVYEQYF.